This T cell receptor (beta chain) appears in the sequencing data of a study of blood T cell repertoires in COVID-19. The CDR3 totals 14 residues. V gave up 4 bases and J gave up 9 bases, with 17 bases separating them. CDR1 and CDR2 (germline): SGHTA, FQGNSA. Only in-frame clones appear in the TCRdb table, and some are missing; sequencing was by immunoSEQ multiplex PCR. The sample lists under 200,000 clones; approximately 91% were seen once. Specimen: peripheral blood. The gene calls are TRBV7-2 and TRBJ2-3, with D perhaps TRBD2 (5 bases). The receptor was isolated from a man between 45 and 60 years old with acute or convalescent COVID-19. The CDR3 DNA reads as TGTGCCAGCAGCTCACCCCGCCGCCCTAGCACGCAGTATTTT. It is translated as CASSSPRRPSTQYF.